This TCR beta chain comes out of a study of long-term antiretroviral therapy in people with HIV. With V trimmed by 3 bases and J by 1 base, 3 bases remained unmatched. Germline CDR1 reads SQVTM; CDR2 reads ANQGSEA. The CDR3 length is 14 residues. immunoSEQ v3.0 was run at survey level. Generated by immunoSEQ multiplex PCR, the TCRdb table keeps only in-frame clones and is missing some. The data contain 30,000 or so clones, around 79% of them seen just once; the ten biggest clones take up roughly 3.5%. J is TRBJ2-5 and V is TRBV29-1; 9 nucleotides agree with TRBD2. The TCR comes from a man aged 50 to 60 with HIV. The sample in question was unsorted PBMCs, obtained 3 years after starting antiretroviral therapy. CDR3 protein: CSVDLAGRQETQYF. In DNA form, the CDR3 reads TGCAGCGTTGATCTAGCGGGGCGCCAAGAGACCCAGTACTTC. Complete variable domain (other parts from reference TRBV29-1 and TRBJ2-5): SAVISQKPSRDICQRGTSLTIQCQVDSQVTMMFWYRQQPGQSLTLIATANQGSEATYESGFVIDKFPISRPNLTFSTLTVSNMSPEDSSIYLCSVDLAGRQETQYFGPGTRLLVL.